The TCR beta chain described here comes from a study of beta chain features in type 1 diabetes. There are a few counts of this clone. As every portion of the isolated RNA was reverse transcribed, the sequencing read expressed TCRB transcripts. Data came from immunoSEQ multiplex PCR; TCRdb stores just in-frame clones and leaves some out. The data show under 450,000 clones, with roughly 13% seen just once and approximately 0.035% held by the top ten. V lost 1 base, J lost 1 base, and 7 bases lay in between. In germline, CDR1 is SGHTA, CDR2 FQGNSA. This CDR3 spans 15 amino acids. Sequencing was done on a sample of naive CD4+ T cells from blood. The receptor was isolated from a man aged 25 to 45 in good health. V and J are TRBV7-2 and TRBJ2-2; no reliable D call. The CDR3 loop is CASSLVNRNTGELFF. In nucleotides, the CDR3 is TGTGCCAGCAGCTTAGTCAACAGGAACACCGGGGAGCTGTTTTTT.